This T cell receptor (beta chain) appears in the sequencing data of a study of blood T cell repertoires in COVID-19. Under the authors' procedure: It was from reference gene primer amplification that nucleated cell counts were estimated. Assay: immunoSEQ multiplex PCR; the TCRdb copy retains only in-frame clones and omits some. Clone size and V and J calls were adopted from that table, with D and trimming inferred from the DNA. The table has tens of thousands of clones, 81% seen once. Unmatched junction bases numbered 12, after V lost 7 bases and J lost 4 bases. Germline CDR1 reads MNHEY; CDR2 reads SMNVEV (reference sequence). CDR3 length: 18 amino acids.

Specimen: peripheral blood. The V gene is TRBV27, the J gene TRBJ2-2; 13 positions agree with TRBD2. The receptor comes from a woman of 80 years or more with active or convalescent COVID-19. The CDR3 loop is CASTTIIGTSGVTGELFF. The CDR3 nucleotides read TGTGCCAGCACCACCATTATTGGGACTAGCGGGGTCACCGGGGAGCTGTTTTTT.